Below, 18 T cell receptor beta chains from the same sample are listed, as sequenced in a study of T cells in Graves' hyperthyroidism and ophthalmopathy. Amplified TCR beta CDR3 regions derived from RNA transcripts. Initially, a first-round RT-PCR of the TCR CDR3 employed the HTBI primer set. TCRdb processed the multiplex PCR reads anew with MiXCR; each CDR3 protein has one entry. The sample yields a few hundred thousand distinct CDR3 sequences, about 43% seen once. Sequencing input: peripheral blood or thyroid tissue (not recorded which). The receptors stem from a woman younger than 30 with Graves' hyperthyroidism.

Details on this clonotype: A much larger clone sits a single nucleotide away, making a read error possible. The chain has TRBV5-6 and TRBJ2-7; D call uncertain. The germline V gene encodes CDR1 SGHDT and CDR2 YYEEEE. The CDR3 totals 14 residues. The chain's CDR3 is CASRLIESSCEQYF. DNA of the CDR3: TGTGCCAGCAGGCTGATTGAAAGCTCCTGCGAGCAGTACTTC.

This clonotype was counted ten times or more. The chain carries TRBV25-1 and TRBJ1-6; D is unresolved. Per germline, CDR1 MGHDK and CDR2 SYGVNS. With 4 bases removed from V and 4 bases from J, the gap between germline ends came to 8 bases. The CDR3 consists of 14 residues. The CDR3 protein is CASSGPRYNSPLHF. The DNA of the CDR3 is TGTGCCAGCAGTGGGCCCCGGTATAATTCACCCCTCCACTTT.

The DNA of the CDR3 is TGTGCTAGATCTTTGACAGGGTCCCCTGAAGCTTTCTTT. Translating it yields CARSLTGSPEAFF. The chain is built from TRBV7-6 and TRBJ1-1, with 7 nucleotides matching TRBD1. Germline CDR1 is SGHVS and CDR2 is FNYEAQ. This CDR3 has 13 residues. The full variable domain, rest sourced from reference TRBV7-6 and TRBJ1-1, is GAGVSQSPRYKVTKRGQDVALRCDPISGHVSLYWYRQALGQGPEFLTYFNYEAQQDKSGLPNDRFSAERPEGSISTLTIQRTEQRDSAMYRCARSLTGSPEAFFGQGTRLTVV.

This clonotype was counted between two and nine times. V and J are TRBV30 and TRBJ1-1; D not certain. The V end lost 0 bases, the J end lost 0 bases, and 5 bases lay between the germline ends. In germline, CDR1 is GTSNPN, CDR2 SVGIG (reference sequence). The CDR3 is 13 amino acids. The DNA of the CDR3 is TGTGCCTGGAGTGTAGGCCTGAACACTGAAGCTTTCTTT. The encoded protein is CAWSVGLNTEAFF.

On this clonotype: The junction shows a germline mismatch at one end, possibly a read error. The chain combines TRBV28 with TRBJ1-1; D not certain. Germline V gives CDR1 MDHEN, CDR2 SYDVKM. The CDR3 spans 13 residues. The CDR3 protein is CASRPRTGTEASF. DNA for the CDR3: TGTGCCAGCAGACCCAGGACTGGCACTGAAGCTTCCTTT. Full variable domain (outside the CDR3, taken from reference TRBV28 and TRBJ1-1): DVKVTQSSRYLVKRTGEKVFLECVQDMDHENMFWYRQDPGLGLRLIYFSYDVKMKEKGDIPEGYSVSREKKERFSLILESASTNQTSMYLCASRPRTGTEASFGQGTRLTVV.

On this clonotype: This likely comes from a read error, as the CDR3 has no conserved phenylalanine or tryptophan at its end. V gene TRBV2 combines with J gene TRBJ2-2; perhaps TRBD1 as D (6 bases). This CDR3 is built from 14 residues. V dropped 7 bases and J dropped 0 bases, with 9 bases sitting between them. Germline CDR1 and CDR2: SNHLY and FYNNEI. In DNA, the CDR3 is TGTGCCAGCAAGGCAGGGGCGAACACCGGGGAGCTGTTTCGG. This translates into CASKAGANTGELFR.

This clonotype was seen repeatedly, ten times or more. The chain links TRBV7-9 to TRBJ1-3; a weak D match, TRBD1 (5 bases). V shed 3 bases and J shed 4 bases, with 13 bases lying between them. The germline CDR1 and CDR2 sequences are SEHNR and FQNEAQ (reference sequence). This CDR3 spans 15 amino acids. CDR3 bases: TGTGCCAGCAGCTTTAACCGTCCAGGGGGAAACACCATATATTTT. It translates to CASSFNRPGGNTIYF.

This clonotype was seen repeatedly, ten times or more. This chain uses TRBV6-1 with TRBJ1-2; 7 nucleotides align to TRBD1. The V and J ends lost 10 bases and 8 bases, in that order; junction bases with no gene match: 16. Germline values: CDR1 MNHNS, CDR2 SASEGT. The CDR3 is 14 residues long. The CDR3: CAIHTLGQFGGYTF. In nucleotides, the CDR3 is TGTGCCATCCATACCCTGGGACAGTTTGGCGGCTACACCTTC.

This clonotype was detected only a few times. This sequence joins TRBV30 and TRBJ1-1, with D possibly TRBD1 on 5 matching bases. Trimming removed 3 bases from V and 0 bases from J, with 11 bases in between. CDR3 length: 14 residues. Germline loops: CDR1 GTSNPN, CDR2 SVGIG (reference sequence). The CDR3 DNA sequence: TGTGCCTGGAGGATGGGACCGATGAACACTGAAGCTTTCTTT. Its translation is CAWRMGPMNTEAFF.

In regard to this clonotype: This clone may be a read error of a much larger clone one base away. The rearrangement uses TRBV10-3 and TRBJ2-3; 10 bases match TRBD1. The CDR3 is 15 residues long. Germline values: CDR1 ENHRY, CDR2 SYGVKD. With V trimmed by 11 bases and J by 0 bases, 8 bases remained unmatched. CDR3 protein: CAPKKGQGSTDTQYF. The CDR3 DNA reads TGTGCCCCGAAGAAGGGACAGGGGAGCACAGATACGCAGTATTTT.

CDR3 sequence (DNA): TGTGCCAGTAGCTTAGCGGGGAGCCACTCCTACGAGCAGTACTTC. Translating it yields CASSLAGSHSYEQYF. The V and J genes are TRBV19 and TRBJ2-7; 8 bases map to TRBD2. J gave up 0 bases and V 6 bases, and 7 bases lay outside the gene matches. The CDR3 loop spans 15 amino acids. Germline loops: CDR1 LNHDA, CDR2 SQIVND (reference sequence).

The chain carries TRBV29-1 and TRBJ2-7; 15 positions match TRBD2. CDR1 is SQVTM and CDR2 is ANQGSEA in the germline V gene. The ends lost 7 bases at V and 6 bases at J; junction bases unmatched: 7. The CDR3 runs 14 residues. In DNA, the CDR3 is TGCAGCGCAGGACTAGCGGGAGGGCCGGGCGAGCAGTACTTC. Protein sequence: CSAGLAGGPGEQYF.

In DNA, the CDR3 is TGTGCCAGCAGCTTAAGCGGAATAGATACGCAGTATTTT. Protein product: CASSLSGIDTQYF. The rearrangement links TRBV11-2 to TRBJ2-3; weak D call: TRBD2 (5 bases). Germline CDR1 and CDR2: SGHAT and FQNNGV. The CDR3 loop spans 13 amino acids. V shed 2 bases and J shed 5 bases, with 8 bases lying between them.

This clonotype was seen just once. The CDR3 spells CASSLYQGARTEAFF. The DNA of the CDR3 is TGTGCCAGCAGCTTGTATCAGGGGGCGCGGACTGAAGCTTTCTTT. The rearrangement links TRBV9 to TRBJ1-1, with 8 bases aligning to TRBD1. Germline V lookup: CDR1 SGDLS, CDR2 YYNGEE. The V gene end was trimmed by 4 bases and the J gene end by 5 bases; junction bases not matched to a gene: 10. The CDR3 covers 15 residues.

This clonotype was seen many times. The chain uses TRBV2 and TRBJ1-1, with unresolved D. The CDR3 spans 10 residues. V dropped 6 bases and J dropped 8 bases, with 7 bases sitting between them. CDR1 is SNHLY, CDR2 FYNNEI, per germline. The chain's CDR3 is CASRHWEAFF. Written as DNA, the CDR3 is TGTGCCAGCAGGCACTGGGAAGCTTTCTTT.

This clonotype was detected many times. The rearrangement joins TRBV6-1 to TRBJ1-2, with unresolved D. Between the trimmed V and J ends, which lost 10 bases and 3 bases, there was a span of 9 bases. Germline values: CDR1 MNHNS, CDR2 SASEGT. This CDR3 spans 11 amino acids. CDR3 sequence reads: CAISPYYGYTF. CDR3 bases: TGTGCCATTTCTCCGTACTATGGCTACACCTTC.

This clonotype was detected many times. The CDR3 sequence is CASSGRTGKLGYGYTF. CDR3 in DNA: TGTGCCAGCAGCGGGCGGACAGGGAAGTTAGGTTATGGCTACACCTTC. J is TRBJ1-2 and V is TRBV7-9, with 8 bases fitting TRBD1. The V segment lost 5 bases and the J segment 5 bases; nucleotides outside the gene matches: 13. This CDR3 contains 16 residues. Germline loops: CDR1 SEHNR, CDR2 FQNEAQ (reference sequence). The full variable domain, completed using reference TRBV7-9 and TRBJ1-2, is DTGVSQNPRHKITKRGQNVTFRCDPISEHNRLYWYRQTLGQGPEFLTYFQNEAQLEKSRLLSDRFSAERPKGSFSTLEIQRTEQGDSAMYLCASSGRTGKLGYGYTFGSGTRLTVV.

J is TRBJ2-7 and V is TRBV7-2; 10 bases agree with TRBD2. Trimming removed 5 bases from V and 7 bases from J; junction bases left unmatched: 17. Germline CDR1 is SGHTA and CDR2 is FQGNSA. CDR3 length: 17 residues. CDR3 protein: CASSQILLAGDSNEQYF. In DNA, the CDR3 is TGTGCCAGCAGCCAAATCCTGCTAGCGGGAGACTCCAATGAGCAGTACTTC.